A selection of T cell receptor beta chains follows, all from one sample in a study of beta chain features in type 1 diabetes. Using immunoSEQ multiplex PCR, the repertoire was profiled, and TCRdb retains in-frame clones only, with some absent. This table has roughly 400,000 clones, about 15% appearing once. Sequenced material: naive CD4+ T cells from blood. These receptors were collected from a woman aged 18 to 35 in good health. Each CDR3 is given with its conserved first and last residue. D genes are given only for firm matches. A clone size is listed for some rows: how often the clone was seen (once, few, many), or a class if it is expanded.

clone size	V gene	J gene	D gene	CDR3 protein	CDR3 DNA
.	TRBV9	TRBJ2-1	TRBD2	CASSARLASYNEQFF	TGTGCCAGCAGCGCCCGACTAGCCTCTTACAATGAGCAGTTCTTC
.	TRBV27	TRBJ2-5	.	CASDKLTEGETQYF	TGTGCCAGCGACAAACTCACAGAGGGAGAGACCCAGTACTTC
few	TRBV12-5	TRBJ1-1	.	CASGRGGTEAFF	TGTGCTAGTGGCCGGGGGGGCACTGAAGCTTTCTTT
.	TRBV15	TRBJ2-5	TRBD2	CATSRPFGTATSGLNQETQYF	TGTGCCACCAGCAGACCTTTTGGGACAGCGACTAGCGGCCTAAACCAAGAGACCCAGTACTTC
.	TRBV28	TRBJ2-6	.	CASSHLRGTSGANVLTF	TGTGCCAGCAGTCATCTCCGGGGGACCTCTGGGGCCAACGTCCTGACTTTC
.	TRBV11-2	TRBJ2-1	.	CASSLVGGVENEQFF	TGTGCCAGCAGCTTAGTCGGCGGGGTAGAAAATGAGCAGTTCTTC
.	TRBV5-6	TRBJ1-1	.	CASSLLGDAFF	TGTGCCAGCAGCTTGTTAGGGGATGCTTTCTTT
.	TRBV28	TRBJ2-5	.	CASSLNNQETQYF	TGTGCCAGCAGTCTCAACAACCAAGAGACCCAGTACTTC
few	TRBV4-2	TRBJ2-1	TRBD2	CASSPPLAGQQFF	TGTGCCAGCAGCCCCCCCCTAGCGGGCCAGCAGTTCTTC
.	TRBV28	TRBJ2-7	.	CASSSLWGTEQYF	TGTGCCAGCAGTAGCCTTTGGGGCACCGAGCAGTACTTC
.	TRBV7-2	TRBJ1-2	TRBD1	CASSPDRGRSGYTF	TGTGCCAGCAGCCCGGACAGGGGGCGTAGCGGCTACACCTTC
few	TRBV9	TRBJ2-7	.	CASSVEQGPSYEQYF	TGTGCCAGCAGCGTAGAACAGGGTCCCTCCTACGAGCAGTACTTC
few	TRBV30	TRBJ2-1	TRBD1	CAWSSGTAYNEQFF	TGTGCCTGGAGTTCCGGGACAGCCTACAATGAGCAGTTCTTC
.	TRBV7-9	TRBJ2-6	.	CASSLLVSGANVLTF	TGTGCCAGCAGCTTATTAGTCTCTGGGGCCAACGTCCTGACTTTC
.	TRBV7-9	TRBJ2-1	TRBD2	CASSLTKTSGTPPKQFF	TGTGCCAGCAGCCTGACGAAGACTAGCGGGACGCCCCCCAAGCAGTTCTTC
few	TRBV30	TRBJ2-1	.	CAWISYNEQFF	TGTGCCTGGATCAGTTACAATGAGCAGTTCTTC
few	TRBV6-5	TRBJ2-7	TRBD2	CASRGAGGMIYEQYF	TGTGCCAGCAGAGGCGCGGGAGGGATGATCTACGAGCAGTACTTC
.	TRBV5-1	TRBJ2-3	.	CASSLIVSTDTQYF	TGCGCCAGCAGCTTGATCGTGAGCACAGATACGCAGTATTTT
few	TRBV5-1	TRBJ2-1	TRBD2	CASSLGTSGYNEQFF	TGCGCCAGCAGCTTGGGTACTAGCGGCTACAATGAGCAGTTCTTC
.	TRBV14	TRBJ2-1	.	CASSRYIGGSRNEQFF	TGTGCCAGCAGCCGTTACATCGGAGGATCTCGCAATGAGCAGTTCTTC
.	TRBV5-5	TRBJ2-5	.	CASSFVGLQGKETQYF	TGTGCCAGCAGCTTCGTTGGTCTCCAGGGGAAGGAGACCCAGTACTTC
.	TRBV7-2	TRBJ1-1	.	CASSSGGSLTEAFF	TGTGCCAGCAGCTCCGGGGGGAGCCTGACTGAAGCTTTCTTT
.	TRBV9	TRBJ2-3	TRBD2	CASSVGLAGFTDTQYF	TGTGCCAGCAGCGTGGGACTAGCGGGATTCACAGATACGCAGTATTTT
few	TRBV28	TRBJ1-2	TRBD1	CASSYGQARYGYTF	TGTGCCAGCAGTTACGGACAGGCCCGCTATGGCTACACCTTC
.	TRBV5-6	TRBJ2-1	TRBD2	CASSYTGTSDNEQFF	TGTGCCAGCAGCTATACCGGGACTAGCGATAATGAGCAGTTCTTC
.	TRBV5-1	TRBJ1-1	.	CASSLGQIAANTEAFF	TGCGCCAGCAGCTTGGGACAGATAGCCGCGAACACTGAAGCTTTCTTT
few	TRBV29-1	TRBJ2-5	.	CSVNSIKTQYF	TGCAGCGTTAACAGCATTAAGACCCAGTACTTC
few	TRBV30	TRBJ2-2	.	CAWSREPAWRTGELFF	TGTGCCTGGAGTCGGGAACCCGCTTGGCGCACCGGGGAGCTGTTTTTT
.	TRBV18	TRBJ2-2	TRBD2	CASSRGLAGSTGELFF	TGTGCCAGCTCGCGCGGACTAGCGGGAAGCACCGGGGAGCTGTTTTTT
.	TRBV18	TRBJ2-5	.	CASSPQGLETQYF	TGTGCCAGCTCACCTCAGGGGTTGGAGACCCAGTACTTC
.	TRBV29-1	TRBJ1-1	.	CSVITYRNTEAFF	TGCAGCGTTATAACATACAGGAACACTGAAGCTTTCTTT
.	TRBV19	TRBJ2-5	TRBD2	CASSSLLAGGQETQYF	TGTGCCAGTAGTAGTCTCCTAGCGGGAGGCCAAGAGACCCAGTACTTC